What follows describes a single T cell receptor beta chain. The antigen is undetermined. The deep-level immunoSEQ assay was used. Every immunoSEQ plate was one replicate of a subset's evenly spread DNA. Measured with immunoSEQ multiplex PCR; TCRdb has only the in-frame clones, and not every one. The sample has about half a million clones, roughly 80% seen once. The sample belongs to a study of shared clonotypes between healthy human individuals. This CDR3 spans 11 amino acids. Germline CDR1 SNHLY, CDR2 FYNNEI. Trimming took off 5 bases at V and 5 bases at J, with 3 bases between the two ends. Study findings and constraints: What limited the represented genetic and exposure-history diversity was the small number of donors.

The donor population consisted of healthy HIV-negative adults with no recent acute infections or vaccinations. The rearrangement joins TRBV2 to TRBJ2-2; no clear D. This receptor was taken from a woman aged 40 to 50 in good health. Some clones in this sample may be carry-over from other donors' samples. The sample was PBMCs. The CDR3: CASSTTGELFF. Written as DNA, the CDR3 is TGTGCCAGCAGTACAACCGGGGAGCTGTTTTTT.